This is a list of T cell receptor beta chains from one sample in a study of T-cell memory formation after mild COVID-19. TCRdb reanalysed the 5' RACE reads using MiXCR and keeps one entry per CDR3 protein. Counted here are around 300,000 distinct CDR3 sequences, roughly 13% occurring once; the ten biggest clones make up 20% to 25%. The source material was PBMCs or a T cell subset sorted from them (not recorded which). All receptors derive from a man between 18 and 35 years old who had mild COVID-19 (a few samples of this study predate the infection). Cell type and time point are not known. The CDR3 runs from the conserved cysteine through the conserved F or W. Each record gives: CDR3 protein, CDR3 DNA, J gene, clone size, D gene, V gene. A D gene is named only where the DNA matches it firmly. Clone size is given for some rows only: seen once, a few or many times, or a class if the clone is expanded.

CDR3: CASTPTENYGYTF; DNA: TGTGCCAGCACCCCGACAGAGAACTATGGCTACACCTTC; J: TRBJ1-2; size: few; D: .; V: TRBV7-9
CDR3: CSARQGAGEKLFF; DNA: TGCAGTGCCAGGCAGGGGGCAGGTGAAAAACTGTTTTTT; J: TRBJ1-4; size: few; D: TRBD1; V: TRBV20-1
CDR3: CASSYWGLSSYNEQFF; DNA: TGTGCCAGCAGTTACTGGGGGCTGAGCTCCTACAATGAGCAGTTCTTC; J: TRBJ2-1; size: many; D: .; V: TRBV6-2/TRBV6-3
CDR3: CASSFGLEETQYF; DNA: TGCGCCAGCAGCTTCGGGCTCGAGGAGACCCAGTACTTC; J: TRBJ2-5; size: many; D: .; V: TRBV5-1
CDR3: CASSPNRGNTEAFF; DNA: TGTGCCAGCAGCCCTAACAGGGGAAACACTGAAGCTTTCTTT; J: TRBJ1-1; size: .; D: TRBD1; V: TRBV4-2
CDR3: CATSDLPGTGDYQETQYF; DNA: TGTGCCACCAGTGATTTGCCGGGGACAGGAGACTATCAAGAGACCCAGTACTTC; J: TRBJ2-5; size: .; D: TRBD1; V: TRBV24-1
CDR3: CASSPLAGSPEQYF; DNA: TGTGCCAGCAGCCCCCTCGCGGGGAGTCCCGAGCAGTACTTC; J: TRBJ2-7; size: .; D: .; V: TRBV11-2
CDR3: CASSQPPRGVDTQYF; DNA: TGCGCCAGCAGCCAACCACCCCGGGGGGTCGATACGCAGTATTTT; J: TRBJ2-3; size: few; D: TRBD2; V: TRBV4-1
CDR3: CASSQDTSRANEQFF; DNA: TGTGCCAGCAGCCAAGACACTTCTCGCGCCAATGAGCAGTTCTTC; J: TRBJ2-1; size: .; D: .; V: TRBV3-1
CDR3: CASSLETGTEQFF; DNA: TGTGCCAGCAGTTTAGAGACAGGGACTGAGCAGTTCTTC; J: TRBJ2-1; size: .; D: TRBD1; V: TRBV12-3/TRBV12-4
CDR3: CASSPGPGYGYTF; DNA: TGTGCCAGCAGTCCGGGACCGGGCTATGGCTACACCTTC; J: TRBJ1-2; size: few; D: .; V: TRBV27
CDR3: CASNPGFTDTQYF; DNA: TGTGCCAGCAACCCCGGGTTCACAGATACGCAGTATTTT; J: TRBJ2-3; size: .; D: .; V: TRBV3-1
CDR3: CASSFTGEKLFF; DNA: TGTGCCAGCAGCTTTACAGGTGAAAAACTGTTTTTT; J: TRBJ1-4; size: .; D: .; V: TRBV7-2
CDR3: CASSLVAGGLEQYF; DNA: TGTGCCAGCAGCTTAGTGGCGGGGGGTCTCGAGCAGTACTTC; J: TRBJ2-7; size: few; D: TRBD2; V: TRBV7-9
CDR3: CSARDWGARGYNEQFF; DNA: TGCAGTGCTAGAGATTGGGGGGCGAGGGGCTACAATGAGCAGTTCTTC; J: TRBJ2-1; size: .; D: .; V: TRBV20-1
CDR3: CASTHRVDTGELFF; DNA: TGTGCCAGCACCCACAGGGTTGACACCGGGGAGCTGTTTTTT; J: TRBJ2-2; size: few; D: .; V: TRBV7-9
CDR3: CASSVAAGGSYEQYF; DNA: TGTGCCAGCAGCGTAGCAGCCGGAGGGTCCTACGAGCAGTACTTC; J: TRBJ2-7; size: few; D: .; V: TRBV9